The 10 T cell receptor beta chains below all came from one sample that was sequenced in a study of blood T cell repertoires in COVID-19. The table came from immunoSEQ multiplex PCR; TCRdb's copy has only in-frame clones and leaves some out. The table has 28,000 or so clones, 70% to 90% seen once. What was sequenced was peripheral blood. These receptors originate from a man aged 60 to 75 with COVID-19, enrolled during active disease.

The V gene is TRBV28, the J gene TRBJ2-1; TRBD1 might be the D (6 bases). The CDR3 runs 11 residues. Germline-derived CDR1 and CDR2 are MDHEN and SYDVKM. V was shortened by 5 bases and J by 13 bases, with 12 bases between the two germline ends. As DNA, the CDR3 is TGTGCCAGCAGTACCACAGGGCCCCAGTTCTTC. This codes for CASSTTGPQFF. The full variable domain, its missing parts supplied by reference TRBV28 and TRBJ2-1, is DVKVTQSSRYLVKRTGEKVFLECVQDMDHENMFWYRQDPGLGLRLIYFSYDVKMKEKGDIPEGYSVSREKKERFSLILESASTNQTSMYLCASSTTGPQFFGPGTRLTVL.

The V call is TRBV5-8, the J call TRBJ2-2; 7 bases match TRBD2. The ends lost 7 bases at V and 2 bases at J; junction bases unmatched: 8. Germline V lookup: CDR1 SGHTS, CDR2 YDEGEE. CDR3 length: 15 amino acids. The DNA for the CDR3 is TGTGCCAGCGCCGGGGGGAGCACCAACACCGGGGAGCTGTTTTTT. The encoded protein is CASAGGSTNTGELFF.

The count of this clone is one. V gene TRBV4-1 combines with J gene TRBJ2-2; 8 bases are shared with TRBD2. The germline CDR1 and CDR2 sequences are MGHRA and YSYEKL. The length of the CDR3 is 14 residues. J was trimmed by 6 bases and V by 3 bases; bases with no gene match: 3. The CDR3 DNA reads as TGCGCCAGCAGCCACCGGGAGGGCCCCGGGGAGCTGTTTTTT. Translating it yields CASSHREGPGELFF.

The V and J genes are TRBV6-5 and TRBJ2-7; D perhaps matches TRBD2 (6 bases). The CDR3 covers 11 residues. Trimming took 7 bases from V and 4 from J, leaving 8 bases between them. The germline CDR1 and CDR2 sequences are MNHEY and SVGAGI. The CDR3 loop is CASTSVYEQYF. The CDR3 region has the DNA TGTGCCAGCACTAGCGTTTACGAGCAGTACTTC.

The chain recombines TRBV10-3 with TRBJ1-3; D call uncertain. Trimming stripped 0 bases from V and 0 bases from J, with 6 bases between. CDR1 and CDR2 (germline): ENHRY, SYGVKD. The CDR3 sequence is 15 residues long. The CDR3 DNA reads as TGTGCCATCAGTGAGTCGGCAAGCTCTGGAAACACCATATATTTT. As protein: CAISESASSGNTIYF.

The chain employs TRBV12-5 and TRBJ2-2; D remains ambiguous. Germline lookup yields CDR1 LGHNT and CDR2 FRNRAP. The CDR3 has 16 residues. The germline V and J ends were trimmed by 2 bases and 1 base, with 11 bases remaining between them. In DNA, the CDR3 is TGTGCTAGTGGTTTGCCCTCAGATTTGAACACCGGGGAGCTGTTTTTT. Protein sequence: CASGLPSDLNTGELFF.

V usage is TRBV2 and J usage is TRBJ2-7; 9 bases are a match to TRBD2. Germline lookup yields CDR1 SNHLY and CDR2 FYNNEI. Germline trimming cut 6 bases from V and 5 bases from J; bases unmatched to any gene: 20. The CDR3 sequence is 18 residues long. In DNA, the CDR3 is TGTGCCAGCAGCGGACGAATCCTTAGCGGGAGACAGCGGGACGAGCAGTACTTC. Encoded protein: CASSGRILSGRQRDEQYF.

CDR3 bases: TGTGCCTGGAGTGTAATACTATACGAGCAGTACTTC. Translating gives CAWSVILYEQYF. The gene calls are TRBV30 and TRBJ2-7; no reliable D call. Trimming took 0 bases from V and 4 from J, leaving 7 bases between them. The CDR3 totals 12 residues. Germline V gives CDR1 GTSNPN, CDR2 SVGIG (reference sequence).

This clone was found once. The V gene is TRBV7-2, the J gene TRBJ1-3; D is unclear. V shed 0 bases and J shed 5 bases, with 11 bases lying between them. Germline V gene sequence: CDR1 SGHTA, CDR2 FQGNSA. The CDR3 has 15 amino acids. The CDR3 region has the DNA TGTGCCAGCAGCTTAGCATACAGCCAGAGAAACACCATATATTTT. It encodes CASSLAYSQRNTIYF.

V and J are TRBV19 and TRBJ1-3; the match to TRBD1 covers 11 bases. V lost 5 bases, J lost 6 bases, and 3 bases stayed unmatched. This CDR3 has 14 residues. Germline V lookup: CDR1 LNHDA, CDR2 SQIVND (reference sequence). The CDR3 protein is CASSRDRGLNTIYF. The DNA for the CDR3 is TGTGCCAGTAGTCGGGACAGGGGGTTAAACACCATATATTTT.